These 10 T cell receptor beta chains came from one sample sequenced in a study of blood T cell repertoires in COVID-19. Measured with immunoSEQ multiplex PCR; TCRdb has only the in-frame clones, and not every one. The sample has about 150,000 clones; around nine tenths are singletons. Sample: peripheral blood. The source is a woman aged 70-85 years with acute or convalescent COVID-19.

The chain joins TRBV18 to TRBJ2-5, with unresolved D. V lost 0 bases to trimming and J lost 5 bases, with 10 bases between them. The CDR3 is 14 amino acids. CDR1 is KGHSH and CDR2 is LQKENI in the germline V gene. CDR3 in amino acids: CASSPPQALETQYF. Written as DNA, the CDR3 is TGTGCCAGCTCACCACCGCAAGCTCTTGAGACCCAGTACTTC. Complete variable domain (other parts from reference TRBV18 and TRBJ2-5): NAGVMQNPRHLVRRRGQEARLRCSPMKGHSHVYWYRQLPEEGLKFMVYLQKENIIDESGMPKERFSAEFPKEGPSILRIQQVVRGDSAAYFCASSPPQALETQYFGPGTRLLVL.

The chain combines TRBV7-9 with TRBJ2-3; D may be TRBD1 (6 bases). V dropped 5 bases and J dropped 3 bases, with 21 bases sitting between them. This CDR3 comprises 17 residues. Germline V gene sequence: CDR1 SEHNR, CDR2 FQNEAQ (reference sequence). This chain's CDR3 is CASSKGEMRPQTDTQYF. As DNA, the CDR3 is TGTGCCAGCAGCAAGGGGGAAATGCGGCCCCAGACAGATACGCAGTATTTT.

This clone was picked up a small number of times. CDR3: CASSQAGKTEAFF. DNA for the CDR3: TGTGCCAGTAGCCAGGCGGGGAAGACTGAAGCTTTCTTT. The rearrangement joins TRBV19 to TRBJ1-1, with D hard to call. Germline-derived CDR1 and CDR2 are LNHDA and SQIVND (reference sequence). This CDR3 region has 13 residues. V was pared by 6 bases and J by 5 bases, with 13 bases between.

This clone has only a few counts. The chain employs TRBV4-3 and TRBJ1-3; 10 bases are shared with TRBD1. The germline V gene has CDR1 LGHNA and CDR2 YSLEER. This CDR3 spans 19 amino acids. V shed 0 bases and J 5 bases; nucleotides not matched to a gene: 13. The CDR3 bases are TGCGCCAGCAGCCAAGATCTAGGACAGGGGGTACTAAATCGAAACACCATATATTTT. This sequence encodes CASSQDLGQGVLNRNTIYF.

This rearrangement joins TRBV29-1 to TRBJ1-5; the D gene is possibly TRBD1 (5 bases). Trimming removed 4 bases at V and 6 bases at J, with 10 bases between. Per the germline V gene, CDR1 is SQVTM and CDR2 is ANQGSEA. The CDR3 consists of 12 residues. In DNA, the CDR3 is TGCAGCGTTGGCCAGGGAGGTCAGCCCCAGCATTTT. This gives the protein CSVGQGGQPQHF.

This sequence joins TRBV7-8 and TRBJ2-5; possibly TRBD1 for D (5 bases). V was shortened by 1 base and J by 5 bases, with 14 bases between the two germline ends. There are 15 residues in the CDR3. The germline V gene encodes CDR1 SGHVS and CDR2 FQNEAQ. Written as DNA, the CDR3 is TGTGCCAGCAGCTTAGTGGGGCAGGGTAGGGAGACCCAGTACTTC. This gives the protein CASSLVGQGRETQYF.

The J gene is TRBJ2-5, the V gene TRBV5-1, with TRBD2 identical over 9 bases. The CDR3 loop spans 16 amino acids. Losses at the gene ends were 0 bases for V and 5 bases for J; bases not matched to a gene: 8. Germline CDR1 SGHRS, CDR2 YFSETQ. The CDR3 loop reads CASSLGRRGGRETQYF. The CDR3 bases are TGCGCCAGCAGCTTGGGTCGGCGGGGGGGCCGGGAGACCCAGTACTTC. The entire variable domain, with the rest obtained from reference TRBV5-1 and TRBJ2-5, is as follows: KAGVTQTPRYLIKTRGQQVTLSCSPISGHRSVSWYQQTPGQGLQFLFEYFSETQRNKGNFPGRFSGRQFSNSRSEMNVSTLELGDSALYLCASSLGRRGGRETQYFGPGTRLLVL.

This rearrangement joins TRBV10-1 to TRBJ1-1; maybe TRBD1 (6 bases). V was shortened by 2 bases and J by 6 bases, with 13 bases between the two germline ends. The CDR3 totals 14 residues. Germline V CDR1 and CDR2: WNHNN, SYGVQD (reference sequence). The CDR3 sequence: CASSENRVRAEAFF. In DNA, the CDR3 is TGCGCCAGCAGTGAGAACAGGGTAAGGGCTGAAGCTTTCTTT.

The chain carries TRBV7-2 and TRBJ2-1; 7 positions match TRBD2. Germline V gene data show CDR1 as SGHTA and CDR2 as FQGNSA. The CDR3 extends over 15 amino acids. With V trimmed by 8 bases and J by 1 base, 8 bases remained unmatched. The CDR3 sequence: CASGVGGKSYNEQFF. The DNA of the CDR3 is TGTGCCAGCGGAGTCGGGGGGAAGTCCTACAATGAGCAGTTCTTC.

The rearrangement joins TRBV6-6 to TRBJ1-2, with TRBD1 matching over 7 bases. The germline CDR1 and CDR2 sequences are MNHNY and SVGAGI (reference sequence). The CDR3 is 16 amino acids. The V segment lost 7 bases and the J segment 4 bases; nucleotides outside the gene matches: 15. As DNA, the CDR3 is TGTGCCAGCAACCCCCCAGAGGCGACAGGGAGCTATGGCTACACCTTC. This translates into CASNPPEATGSYGYTF.